This T cell receptor (beta chain) was sequenced for a study of T-cell memory formation after mild COVID-19 (dated by TCRdb to 2020 to 2023). A note on the overall study: TCR sequence clusters from the two donors were found to be largely donor specific. In a couple of donors, T-cell clones that expanded and contracted after mild COVID-19 were tracked by sequencing TCRalpha and TCRbeta repertoires over time. The cohort comprised two young, previously healthy adult volunteers, one female and one male.

The CDR3 has 14 amino acids, counting the end cysteine and phenylalanine. The entry retains the CDR3 DNA only, 42 bases that are in frame from base 1. V lost 1 base and J lost 5 bases; the stretch between them is 9 bases long. The germline V gene encodes CDR1 SEHNR and CDR2 FQNEAQ (reference sequence). PBMCs were isolated by Ficoll-Paque density gradient centrifugation. This clonotype turned up a few times. This clone's antigen is unknown. Base qualities are not recorded, but no much larger clone differs from it by a single base. TCRdb shows the sequencer as Illumina NovaSeq 6000. TCRalpha and TCRbeta cDNA libraries were built by 5'RACE with constant-segment primers, adding sample barcodes and unique molecular identifiers. RNA was extracted from every sample with Trizol reagent. The libraries were amplified in two PCR steps, and the second step added a second sample barcode and Illumina TruSeq adapters. Sequencing of libraries was performed on an Illumina NovaSeq with 2 x 150 bp paired-end reads. As for how the authors treated the data: Reads were demultiplexed and collapsed into UMI-guided consensus sequences with migec v1.2.7. Using mixcr v2.1.11, the UMI consensuses were aligned to TRA and TRB V and J templates and assembled into clonotypes. A clonotype was counted as expanded or contracted only if both edgeR and NoisET called the change significant, with noise models trained on biological replicates. For edgeR calls, a false discovery rate-adjusted p below 0.01 and a log2 fold-change threshold of 1 were applied. As an exploratory analysis of dynamics, PCA with hierarchical clustering was applied to max-normalized trajectories of the 1000 most abundant clonotypes. Each responding clone was given a CD4 or CD8 phenotype based on the CD4+ and CD8+ repertoires, which had been sequenced separately. TCRdb's own reprocessing of the public reads used fastp at Q25 and MiXCR and kept productive beta chains. Rows matching on CDR3 protein sequence are summarized as one entry with the most common DNA and genes. The V and J calls and clone size come from TCRdb's table, not from the authors' own analysis. This sample has some 120,000 distinct CDR3 sequences in its table, and roughly 15% of those were observed once. More than 11% of the sample belongs to the ten largest clones.

Summary of the overall study and its limitations: Contracting CD4+ clones turned up mainly in the CM and EM memory subsets, whereas EMRA was where CD8+ clones were enriched. Only a couple of mild cases were covered by the study, and larger cohorts that include severe cases with pre-infection samples were considered necessary. The detection of some responding clones in pre-infection memory suggests that pre-existing cross-reactive memory T cells joined the SARS-CoV-2 response. Whether the second-wave clones peaking on day 37 were SARS-CoV-2 specific was not confirmed. Clones contracting from day 15 to 85 had balanced CD4/CD8 phenotypes, while a second wave expanding from day 15 to 37 was biased towards CD4+.

This receptor was obtained from an adult woman who had mild COVID-19 (a few samples of this study predate the infection). The sample titles of this study are shuffled in the database, so cell type and time point are left out; the donor was told from shared clones. The sample was PBMCs or a T cell subset sorted from them (not recorded which). The rearranged segments are TRBV7-9 and TRBJ2-1; TRBD1 could be the D gene, as 5 bases match. The CDR3 protein sequence reads: CASSLEGINNEQFF. The DNA sequence follows: TGTGCCAGCAGCTTAGAGGGGATTAACAATGAGCAGTTCTTC.